Below are 20 T cell receptor beta chains sequenced from a single sample in a study of T cell responses to AZD1222 COVID-19 vaccine. TCRdb's copy holds only in-frame clones and misses some; the assay was immunoSEQ multiplex PCR. The sample records approximately 170,000 clones, less than 95% being singletons. The specimen was peripheral blood, collected on day 0 of AZD1222 vaccination. The receptors come from an adult in good health.

This clone was detected once. The gene calls are TRBV13 and TRBJ2-1; TRBD2 matches 7 bases. With 3 bases clipped from V and 7 bases from J, the junction kept 9 bases outside the gene matches. The CDR3 loop spans 15 amino acids. Germline values: CDR1 PRHDT, CDR2 FYEKMQ (reference sequence). The CDR3 here is CASSFGGRGINEQFF. The CDR3, as DNA: TGTGCCAGCAGCTTTGGCGGGAGAGGTATAAATGAGCAGTTCTTC. Based on the CDR3 plus reference TRBV13 and TRBJ2-1, the full variable domain is AAGVIQSPRHLIKEKRETATLKCYPIPRHDTVYWYQQGPGQDPQFLISFYEKMQSDKGSIPDRFSAQQFSDYHSELNMSSLELGDSALYFCASSFGGRGINEQFFGPGTRLTVL.

The chain joins TRBV7-8 to TRBJ2-1, with a tentative D call TRBD2 (6 bases). The CDR3 has 16 amino acids. Per the germline V gene, CDR1 is SGHVS and CDR2 is FQNEAQ. V gave up 5 bases and J gave up 2 bases, with 16 bases separating them. CDR3 coding DNA: TGTGCCAGCAGCATACACCGGGACTTAACCTACAATGAGCAGTTCTTC. It is translated as CASSIHRDLTYNEQFF.

V usage is TRBV24-1 and J usage is TRBJ2-2; 9 bases map to TRBD1. V gave up 7 bases and J gave up 5 bases; unmatched junction bases: 10. Germline CDR1 and CDR2: KGHDR and SFDVKD. The CDR3 is 16 residues long. The CDR3 protein is CATREGGTGLTGELFF. The CDR3 DNA is TGTGCCACCAGAGAGGGAGGGACAGGGCTTACCGGGGAGCTGTTTTTT.

The J gene is TRBJ1-1, the V gene TRBV12-3 or TRBV12-4; no reliable D call. V lost 6 bases and J 1 base, leaving 9 bases between the germline ends. The CDR3 spans 13 residues. Here the CDR3 reads CASRAGGNTEAFF. The DNA for the CDR3 is TGTGCCAGCAGGGCGGGCGGGAACACTGAAGCTTTCTTT.

This chain uses TRBV2 with TRBJ2-3, with TRBD2 as a possible D gene (6 bases). Trimming left V 2 bases short and J 0 bases short, with 15 bases between. The CDR3 runs 17 residues. From germline, CDR1 is SNHLY and CDR2 FYNNEI. CDR3 residues: CASSESIGSGSTDTQYF. The CDR3 bases are TGTGCCAGCAGTGAAAGTATAGGGAGCGGGAGCACAGATACGCAGTATTTT.

This rearrangement joins TRBV18 to TRBJ1-1; TRBD1 matches at 8 bases. The CDR3 extends over 13 amino acids. CDR1 is KGHSH and CDR2 is LQKENI in the germline V gene. The V segment lost 3 bases and the J segment 4 bases; nucleotides outside the gene matches: 1. CDR3 region: CASSPGQGTEAFF. In DNA form, the CDR3 reads TGTGCCAGCTCACCCGGACAGGGCACTGAAGCTTTCTTT.

This chain joins TRBV5-1 and TRBJ1-2; D is ambiguous. The germline V and J ends were trimmed by 0 bases and 8 bases, with 14 bases remaining between them. This CDR3 contains 14 residues. Per germline, CDR1 SGHRS and CDR2 YFSETQ. CDR3 sequence reads: CASSLAVGAGGYTF. In DNA form, the CDR3 reads TGCGCCAGCAGCTTGGCCGTGGGTGCTGGCGGCTACACCTTC.

This sequence joins TRBV11-3 and TRBJ1-2; no definite D call. Trimming pared 4 bases from V and 4 bases from J, leaving 10 bases between. CDR1 is SGHNT, CDR2 YENEEA, per germline. The CDR3 totals 13 residues. CDR3 coding DNA: TGTGCCAGCAGCTGGGCCGGCAGCTATGGCTACACCTTC. Protein product: CASSWAGSYGYTF.

The chain couples TRBV2 to TRBJ2-7, with D possibly being TRBD2 (5 bases). The CDR3 consists of 15 residues. Germline CDR1 SNHLY, CDR2 FYNNEI. The V end lost 4 bases, the J end lost 0 bases, and 13 bases lay between the germline ends. The CDR3 DNA reads TGTGCCAGCAGTGTTCTAACGGGGAGCTCCTACGAGCAGTACTTC. This sequence encodes CASSVLTGSSYEQYF.

V and J are TRBV6-5 and TRBJ2-1, with 14 positions matching TRBD2. Looked up from germline, CDR1 is MNHEY and CDR2 is SVGAGI. The V and J ends lost 6 bases and 10 bases, in that order; junction bases with no gene match: 8. This CDR3 contains 15 residues. In DNA form, the CDR3 reads TGTGCCAGCAGCCAGACTAGCGGGAGGGCCGGCGAGCAGTTCTTC. Translating it yields CASSQTSGRAGEQFF.

V gene TRBV6-5 combines with J gene TRBJ2-7; TRBD2 matches 11 bases. CDR1 is MNHEY and CDR2 is SVGAGI in the germline V gene. Unmatched junction bases numbered 1, after V lost 6 bases and J lost 3 bases. The CDR3 consists of 13 residues. CDR3 amino acids: CASRTSGIYEQYF. The CDR3 bases are TGTGCCAGCAGGACTAGCGGGATCTACGAGCAGTACTTC.

The chain joins TRBV6-1 to TRBJ1-5; 7 nucleotides agree with TRBD1. The CDR3 sequence is 11 residues long. J gave up 15 bases and V 2 bases, and 4 bases lay outside the gene matches. CDR1 is MNHNS, CDR2 SASEGT, per germline. The CDR3 DNA sequence: TGTGCCAGCAGTGAACTCGACAGGGCGCATTTT. Its protein product is CASSELDRAHF.

The rearrangement joins TRBV2 to TRBJ2-4; D gene unclear. V was clipped by 7 bases and J by 0 bases, with 13 bases between them. The CDR3 length is 15 residues. Germline CDR1 SNHLY, CDR2 FYNNEI. CDR3 sequence (DNA): TGTGCCAGCACTCGTCAACACAGAGCCAAAAACATTCAGTACTTC. Amino acid sequence: CASTRQHRAKNIQYF.

The gene calls are TRBV18 and TRBJ2-2, with D tentatively TRBD1 (7 bases). Trimming pared 6 bases from V and 7 bases from J, leaving 24 bases between. This CDR3 contains 17 residues. Germline V gene data show CDR1 as KGHSH and CDR2 as LQKENI. The CDR3, as DNA: TGTGCCAGCTCGCCAACCGGGGACAGCGGGCGCGGCGGGGAGCTGTTTTTT. This encodes CASSPTGDSGRGGELFF.

V is TRBV6-5 and J is TRBJ1-1; TRBD1 might be the D (6 bases). The CDR3 extends over 15 amino acids. Trimming took off 5 bases at V and 1 base at J, with 14 bases between the two ends. The V gene's germline CDR1 is MNHEY and CDR2 SVGAGI. This CDR3 reads CASSPGVDRNTEAFF. The DNA for the CDR3 is TGTGCCAGCAGTCCGGGGGTGGACAGGAACACTGAAGCTTTCTTT.

CDR3 in DNA: TGTGCCAGCAGTTTAGGACCCCCGGGCGGATACTCCTACGAGCAGTACTTC. Residues: CASSLGPPGGYSYEQYF. This chain uses TRBV27 with TRBJ2-7, with D unclear. This CDR3 contains 17 residues. Germline V lookup: CDR1 MNHEY, CDR2 SMNVEV (reference sequence). Trimming removed 2 bases from V and 0 bases from J, with 17 bases in between.

The chain is built from TRBV15 and TRBJ1-1; TRBD1 matches at 7 bases. The CDR3 runs 13 residues. Germline values: CDR1 LNHNV, CDR2 YYDKDF (reference sequence). Trimming took 6 bases from V and 0 from J; bases not matched to a gene: 1. The CDR3 DNA follows: TGTGCCACCAGGACAGGGCTGAACACTGAAGCTTTCTTT. Translation: CATRTGLNTEAFF.

V is TRBV10-3 and J is TRBJ2-7; 7 positions agree with TRBD2. Losses at the gene ends were 3 bases for V and 0 bases for J; bases not matched to a gene: 11. The CDR3 has 17 residues. Looked up from germline, CDR1 is ENHRY and CDR2 is SYGVKD. CDR3 DNA: TGTGCCATCAGTGATACGGATGGGGGAGGGTACTCCTACGAGCAGTACTTC. Translated: CAISDTDGGGYSYEQYF.

This clone was detected only once. This rearrangement joins TRBV2 to TRBJ2-1, with no clear D. The CDR3 sequence is 15 residues long. The V end was cut by 4 bases, the J end by 0 bases, with 10 bases between. CDR1 is SNHLY and CDR2 is FYNNEI in the germline V gene. The CDR3 bases are TGTGCCAGCAGTGGAAATCTTGCCTCCTACAATGAGCAGTTCTTC. It is translated as CASSGNLASYNEQFF.

The J gene is TRBJ2-7, the V gene TRBV25-1; the match to TRBD2 covers 7 bases. CDR1 is MGHDK and CDR2 is SYGVNS in the germline V gene. The CDR3 loop spans 15 amino acids. With 4 bases clipped from V and 5 bases from J, the junction kept 11 bases outside the gene matches. This CDR3 reads CASSAGTKSKNEQYF. CDR3 nucleotides: TGTGCCAGCAGTGCTGGGACTAAATCGAAAAACGAGCAGTACTTC.